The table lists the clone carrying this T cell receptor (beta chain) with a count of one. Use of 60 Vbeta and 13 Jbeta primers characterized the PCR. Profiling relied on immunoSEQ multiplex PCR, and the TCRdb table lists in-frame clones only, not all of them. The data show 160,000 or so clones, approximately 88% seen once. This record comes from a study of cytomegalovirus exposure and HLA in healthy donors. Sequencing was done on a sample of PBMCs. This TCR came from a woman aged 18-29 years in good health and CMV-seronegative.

The CDR3 DNA reads TGTGCCAGCAGTACCGCGGTTCACTACTATGGCTACACCTTC. Its translation is CASSTAVHYYGYTF. The chain recombines TRBV2 with TRBJ1-2; no clear D. Trimming pared 5 bases from V and 3 bases from J, leaving 13 bases between. This CDR3 is built from 14 residues. Germline CDR1 is SNHLY and CDR2 is FYNNEI.